This T cell receptor (beta chain) came from a study of T cell responses to AZD1222 COVID-19 vaccine. Points from the study as a whole: Recipients of AZD1222 seropositive at baseline numbered only 5 to 7.

Turning to this clone: The antigen remains unidentified.

V dropped 6 bases and J dropped 0 bases, with 7 bases sitting between them. The CDR3 consists of 13 residues. CDR1 and CDR2 from the germline V gene are LNHDA and SQIVND (reference sequence). Some clones are missing from TCRdb's copy, which holds only in-frame ones; the method was immunoSEQ multiplex PCR. Among 75,000 to 95,000 clones listed, 85% were seen once. The sequence derives from an adult in good health. The chain is built from TRBV19 and TRBJ2-3, with unresolved D. The sample in question was peripheral blood, obtained on day 0 of AZD1222 vaccination. CDR3 in amino acids: CASSTISTDTQYF. The CDR3 DNA is TGTGCCAGTAGCACCATAAGCACAGATACGCAGTATTTT. The variable domain in full, completed from reference TRBV19 and TRBJ2-3, reads DGGITQSPKYLFRKEGQNVTLSCEQNLNHDAMYWYRQDPGQGLRLIYYSQIVNDFQKGDIAEGYSVSREKKESFPLTVTSAQKNPTAFYLCASSTISTDTQYFGPGTRLTVL.